These 5 T cell receptor beta chains share one sample of origin, sequenced in a study of shared clonotypes between healthy human individuals. TCRdb keeps only in-frame clones here, not all; method: immunoSEQ multiplex PCR. The sample records 2 million to 2.5 million clones, approximately 96% being singletons. Specimen: naive CD4+ T cells sorted from blood. Specified subset: CD45RA+ positively selected. The receptors were sampled from a man aged 18 to 30 in good health.

A word on this clone: The sample holds other DNA sequences that translate to the same CDR3. The chain uses TRBV18 and TRBJ1-4; no definite D call. The ends were cut back, 3 bases at V and 8 bases at J, with 10 bases in the middle. Looked up from germline, CDR1 is KGHSH and CDR2 is LQKENI. This CDR3 is 13 amino acids long. The CDR3 loop is CASSPPGGEKLFF. CDR3 in DNA: TGTGCCAGCTCACCGCCAGGCGGCGAAAAACTGTTTTTT. Supplemented by reference TRBV18 and TRBJ1-4, the full variable domain reads NAGVMQNPRHLVRRRGQEARLRCSPMKGHSHVYWYRQLPEEGLKFMVYLQKENIIDESGMPKERFSAEFPKEGPSILRIQQVVRGDSAAYFCASSPPGGEKLFFGSGTQLSVL.

J is TRBJ2-7 and V is TRBV30; D is unclear. Deletions cut 1 base from V and 1 base from J, with 11 bases between. CDR1 GTSNPN and CDR2 SVGIG come from the germline V gene (reference sequence). The CDR3 totals 14 residues. The CDR3 nucleotides read TGTGCCTGGAGTGGACCTAACTTGTCCTACGAGCAGTACTTC. It codes for CAWSGPNLSYEQYF. Combining the CDR3 with reference TRBV30 and TRBJ2-7 gives the whole variable domain SQTIHQWPATLVQPVGSPLSLECTVEGTSNPNLYWYRQAAGRGLQLLFYSVGIGQISSEVPQNLSASRPQDRQFILSSKKLLLSDSGFYLCAWSGPNLSYEQYFGPGTRLTVT.

The chain carries TRBV28 and TRBJ2-5; 9 bases fit TRBD1. The CDR3 consists of 14 residues. Trimming took 3 bases from V and 6 from J; bases not matched to a gene: 5. Germline CDR1 MDHEN, CDR2 SYDVKM. The CDR3 region has the DNA TGTGCCAGCAGTTTGTATGGACAGGGGCAGACCCAGTACTTC. It specifies CASSLYGQGQTQYF.

For this clone: No conserved phenylalanine or tryptophan ends this CDR3, so it is likely a read error. Because the CDR3's place on the DNA is in doubt, the DNA is left out and the CDR3 is given as listed by TCRdb. The chain joins TRBV9 to TRBJ2-7. The V gene's germline CDR1 is SGDLS and CDR2 YYNGEE. The CDR3 is 8 amino acids long, termini counted. CDR3 protein: CASQTGPP.

The rearrangement uses TRBV18 and TRBJ1-1; D gene uncertain. Looked up from germline, CDR1 is KGHSH and CDR2 is LQKENI. The CDR3 totals 13 residues. The V end was cut by 4 bases, the J end by 3 bases, with 9 bases between. The CDR3 reads CASSLEWDTEAFF. The CDR3 nucleotides read TGTGCCAGCTCACTCGAATGGGACACTGAAGCTTTCTTT.